This record covers a single T cell receptor beta chain. Original processing notes: Scientists estimated how many nucleated cells there were by amplifying reference gene primers. Clones were sequenced by immunoSEQ multiplex PCR, and TCRdb holds only the in-frame ones, with some missing. The DNA gave D and trimming, while V, J and clone size come from that table. Of fewer than 350,000 clones in the sample, more than 70% were seen once. The data are from a study of blood T cell repertoires in COVID-19. As for the study in general: PBMCs, B-cell-depleted T cells, or T cells were the source of the cDNA or gDNA that made up the material.

This CDR3 has 14 residues. CDR1 SEHNR and CDR2 FQNEAQ come from the germline V gene (reference sequence). The V end lost 5 bases, the J end lost 1 base, and 11 bases lay between the germline ends. Sequenced sample: peripheral blood. This TCR came from a woman in her sixties or seventies with COVID-19, enrolled during active disease. V is TRBV7-9 and J is TRBJ1-2; unclear D gene. The CDR3 loop is CASSPHTFNYGYTF. For the CDR3, the DNA is TGTGCCAGCAGCCCTCACACCTTTAACTATGGCTACACCTTC.